This TCR beta chain was identified in a study of beta chain features in type 1 diabetes. General observations from the study: Moderate but significant shortening of TCRB CDR3s was recorded in all four CD4+ subsets from Type 1 diabetes patients. Patients' naive, central memory and Treg TCRB repertoires seemed closer to one another than those of healthy donors.

The sample holds one count of this clone. No antigen is known for it. Germline assignment: CDR1 MNHEY and CDR2 SMNVEV (reference sequence). The CDR3 sequence is 16 residues long. V lost 3 bases and J lost 9; bases outside the gene matches: 10. All of the isolated RNA was reverse transcribed, so expressed TCRB transcripts were sequenced. Profiling relied on immunoSEQ multiplex PCR, and the TCRdb table lists in-frame clones only, not all of them. Here the sample spans approximately 60,000 clones, around three fifths being singletons. The chain is built from TRBV27 and TRBJ2-2; 10 nucleotides agree with TRBD2. The sample was Tregs from blood. The clonotype comes from a young woman in good health. The CDR3 reads CASSFYPSGGERELFF. As DNA, the CDR3 is TGTGCCAGCAGTTTCTACCCTAGCGGGGGAGAACGGGAGCTGTTTTTT.